The 3 T cell receptor beta chains below were found in one sample sequenced in a study of blood T cell repertoires in COVID-19. The protocol was immunoSEQ multiplex PCR, while the TCRdb copy is restricted to in-frame clones and leaves out a portion. The sample has 250,000 to 400,000 clones, 75% to 90% seen once. Sequencing was performed on peripheral blood. These receptors all stem from a woman in her 30s with COVID-19, enrolled during active disease.

This chain uses TRBV18 with TRBJ2-6, with 7 bases lining up with TRBD2. Per the germline V gene, CDR1 is KGHSH and CDR2 is LQKENI. The CDR3 loop spans 16 amino acids. The V gene end was trimmed by 0 bases and the J gene end by 12 bases; junction bases not matched to a gene: 11. The CDR3 here is CASSPPSGGKSIVLTF. For the CDR3, the DNA is TGTGCCAGCTCACCACCTTCCGGGGGGAAATCGATCGTCCTGACTTTC.

The chain uses TRBV6-6 and TRBJ2-5, with 7 bases lining up with TRBD2. J lost 2 bases, V lost 5 bases, and 14 bases had no gene match. This CDR3 has 17 amino acids. Germline-derived CDR1 and CDR2 are MNHNY and SVGAGI (reference sequence). The CDR3 sequence is CASSPRLAGGGQETQYF. CDR3 bases: TGTGCCAGCAGTCCTCGACTAGCCGGGGGTGGGCAAGAGACCCAGTACTTC.

V gene TRBV7-6 combines with J gene TRBJ2-3; D is possibly TRBD1 (6 bases). The CDR3 consists of 14 residues. In germline, CDR1 is SGHVS, CDR2 FNYEAQ. The V gene lost 1 base and the J gene lost 8 bases, with 13 bases spanning the gap. The CDR3: CASSLGRGDVTQYF. CDR3 coding DNA: TGTGCCAGCAGCTTAGGCAGGGGAGATGTTACGCAGTATTTT.